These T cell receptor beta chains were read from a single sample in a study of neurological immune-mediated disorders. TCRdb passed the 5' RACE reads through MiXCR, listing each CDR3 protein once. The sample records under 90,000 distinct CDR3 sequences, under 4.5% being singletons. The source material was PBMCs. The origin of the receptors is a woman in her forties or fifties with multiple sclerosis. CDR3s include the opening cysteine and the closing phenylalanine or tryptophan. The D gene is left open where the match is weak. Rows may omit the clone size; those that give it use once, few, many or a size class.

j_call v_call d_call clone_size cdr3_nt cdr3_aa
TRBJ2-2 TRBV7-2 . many TGTGCCAGCAGCCAAGGTCCGAACACCGGGGAGCTGTTTTTT CASSQGPNTGELFF
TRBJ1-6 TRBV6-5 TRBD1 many TGTGCCAGCAGTTACTCGACAGGGCGTAGTTCACCCCTCCACTTT CASSYSTGRSSPLHF
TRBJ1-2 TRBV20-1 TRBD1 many TGCAGTGCGGCCGACAGGGTATCCGCCGCCGGCTACACCTTC CSAADRVSAAGYTF
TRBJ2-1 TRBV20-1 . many TGCAGTGCTAGCTCTGGGGCCTACAATGAGCAGTTCTTC CSASSGAYNEQFF
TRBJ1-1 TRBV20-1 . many TGCAGTGCTAGACAGGGATTGCACACTGAAGCTTTCTTT CSARQGLHTEAFF
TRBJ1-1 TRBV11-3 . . TGTGCCAGCAGCTCCTCCCGGGTGGGTCGGGAGGAGGACACTGAAGCTTTCTTT CASSSSRVGREEDTEAFF
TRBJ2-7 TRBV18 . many TGTGCCAGCTCACGGGACTTGGCCTACGAGCAGTACTTC CASSRDLAYEQYF
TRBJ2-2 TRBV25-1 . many TGTGCCAGCAGTGCGTCAGGGCGAACCGGGGAGCTGTTTTTT CASSASGRTGELFF
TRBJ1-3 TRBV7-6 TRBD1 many TGTGCCAGCAGCTTCGGGGACAGGAACGGAAACACCATATATTTT CASSFGDRNGNTIYF
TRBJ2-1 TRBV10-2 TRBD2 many TGCGCCAGCAGTGAGTCGCCCGTAGCGGGGGCACCGTACAATGAGCAGTTCTTC CASSESPVAGAPYNEQFF
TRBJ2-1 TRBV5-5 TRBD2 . TGTGCCAGCAGCTTGGGGCGGGGGGCGTATGAGCAGTTCTTC CASSLGRGAYEQFF
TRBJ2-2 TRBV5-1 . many TGCGCCAGCAGCACGACAACGAACACCGGGGAGCTGTTTTTT CASSTTTNTGELFF
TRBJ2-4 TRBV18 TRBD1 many TGTGCCAGCTCACCACCAGGGACAGGGATTCTAGCCAAAAACATTCAGTACTTC CASSPPGTGILAKNIQYF
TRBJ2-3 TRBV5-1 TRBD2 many TGCGCCAGCAGCACCGGGGGGGGCCGCACAGATACGCAGTATTTT CASSTGGGRTDTQYF